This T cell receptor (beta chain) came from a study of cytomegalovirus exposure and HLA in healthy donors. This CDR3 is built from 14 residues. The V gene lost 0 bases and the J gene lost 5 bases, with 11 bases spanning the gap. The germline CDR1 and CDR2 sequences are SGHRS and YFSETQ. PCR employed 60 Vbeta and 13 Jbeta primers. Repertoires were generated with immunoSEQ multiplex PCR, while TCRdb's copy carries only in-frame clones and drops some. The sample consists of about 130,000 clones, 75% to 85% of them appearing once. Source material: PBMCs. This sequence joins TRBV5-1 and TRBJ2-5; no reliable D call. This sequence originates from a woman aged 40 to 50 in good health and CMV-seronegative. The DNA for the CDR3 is TGCGCCAGCAGCTTGGGGTCTGGGCTGGAGACCCAGTACTTC. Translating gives CASSLGSGLETQYF. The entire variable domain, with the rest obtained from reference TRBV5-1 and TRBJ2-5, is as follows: KAGVTQTPRYLIKTRGQQVTLSCSPISGHRSVSWYQQTPGQGLQFLFEYFSETQRNKGNFPGRFSGRQFSNSRSEMNVSTLELGDSALYLCASSLGSGLETQYFGPGTRLLVL.